This T cell receptor beta chain was documented in a study of shared clonotypes between healthy human individuals. Across the whole study: The study enrolled a couple of women and a few men aged 18 to 49.

A remark on this clone: The target antigen is unknown.

General study points: Generation probability values for non-shared clonotypes were lower than those for clonotypes shared by all four donors.

A CD45RA+ naive subset and a CD45RA-negative memory subset were split from CD4+ cells. Replicate sorted-subset PCRs were loaded with approximately 190 ng DNA, about 30,000 T cell genomes. Repertoires were generated with immunoSEQ multiplex PCR, while TCRdb's copy carries only in-frame clones and drops some. Among 330,000 or so clones listed, around 72% were seen once. This receptor was taken from a young man in good health. Source material: memory CD4+ T cells sorted from blood. Subset reported: CD45RA-negative fraction.

The CDR3 DNA is TGTGCCAGCCGAAACCAGGGGTGGACTGAAGCTTTCTTT. Its translation is CASRNQGWTEAFF. The genes are TRBV6-5 and TRBJ1-1, with D possibly being TRBD1 (6 bases). In germline, CDR1 is MNHEY, CDR2 SVGAGI. The V gene lost 8 bases and the J gene lost 5 bases, with 15 bases spanning the gap. The CDR3 extends over 13 amino acids.